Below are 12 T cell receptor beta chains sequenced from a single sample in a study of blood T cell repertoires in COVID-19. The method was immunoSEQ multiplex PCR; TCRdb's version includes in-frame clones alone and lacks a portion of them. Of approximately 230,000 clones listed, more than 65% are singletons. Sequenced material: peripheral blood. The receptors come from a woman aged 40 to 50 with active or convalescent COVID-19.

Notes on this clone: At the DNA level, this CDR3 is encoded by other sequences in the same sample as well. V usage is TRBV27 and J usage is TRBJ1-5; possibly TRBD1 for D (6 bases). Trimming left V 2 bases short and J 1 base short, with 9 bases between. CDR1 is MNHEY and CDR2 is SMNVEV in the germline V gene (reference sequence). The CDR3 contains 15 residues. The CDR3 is CASSLRQGSNQPQHF. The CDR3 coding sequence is TGTGCCAGCAGTTTAAGGCAGGGGAGCAATCAGCCCCAGCATTTT.

The CDR3 DNA sequence: TGTGCCAGCAGTAGGAGGACAGATGCTTACGAGCAGTACTTC. Protein product: CASSRRTDAYEQYF. V and J are TRBV6-5 and TRBJ2-7, with D possibly TRBD1 on 6 matching bases. Trimming cost V 5 bases and J 4 bases, with 15 bases left between them. Germline-derived CDR1 and CDR2 are MNHEY and SVGAGI. CDR3 length equals 14 residues.

The CDR3 coding sequence is TGTGCCAGCAGCCCCTGGACAGGGAGGGCTTCACCCCTCCACTTT. Translating gives CASSPWTGRASPLHF. The chain recombines TRBV7-9 with TRBJ1-6, with 8 bases identical to TRBD1. V shed 5 bases, J shed 9 bases, and the junction held 9 bases outside the gene matches. The length of the CDR3 is 15 residues. The germline CDR1 and CDR2 sequences are SEHNR and FQNEAQ (reference sequence).

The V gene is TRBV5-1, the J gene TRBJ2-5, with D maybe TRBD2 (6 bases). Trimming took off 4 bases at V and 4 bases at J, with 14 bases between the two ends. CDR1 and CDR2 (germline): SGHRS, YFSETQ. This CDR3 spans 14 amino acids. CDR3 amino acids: CASSLRRGGETQYF. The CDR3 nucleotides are TGCGCCAGCAGCCTAAGGAGGGGAGGAGAGACCCAGTACTTC.

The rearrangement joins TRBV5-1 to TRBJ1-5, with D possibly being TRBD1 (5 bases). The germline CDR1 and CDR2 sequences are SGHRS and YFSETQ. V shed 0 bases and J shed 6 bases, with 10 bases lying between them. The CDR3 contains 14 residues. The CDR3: CASSLGGSSQPQHF. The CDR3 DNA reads TGCGCCAGCAGCTTGGGGGGCTCGAGTCAGCCCCAGCATTTT.

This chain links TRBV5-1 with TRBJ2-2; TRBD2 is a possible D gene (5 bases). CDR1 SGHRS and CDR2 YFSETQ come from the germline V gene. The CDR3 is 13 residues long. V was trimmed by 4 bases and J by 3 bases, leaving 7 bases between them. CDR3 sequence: CASSPRDTGELFF. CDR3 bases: TGCGCCAGCAGCCCGCGGGACACCGGGGAGCTGTTTTTT. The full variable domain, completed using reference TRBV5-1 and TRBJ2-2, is KAGVTQTPRYLIKTRGQQVTLSCSPISGHRSVSWYQQTPGQGLQFLFEYFSETQRNKGNFPGRFSGRQFSNSRSEMNVSTLELGDSALYLCASSPRDTGELFFGEGSRLTVL.

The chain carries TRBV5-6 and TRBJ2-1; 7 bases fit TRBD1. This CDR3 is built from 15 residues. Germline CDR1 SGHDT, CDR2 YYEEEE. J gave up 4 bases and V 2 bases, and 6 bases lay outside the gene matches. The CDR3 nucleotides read TGTGCCAGCAGCTTCTTCCAGACAGGGTACAATGAGCAGTTCTTC. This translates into CASSFFQTGYNEQFF.

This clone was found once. The CDR3 DNA is TGTGCCAGCAGCTACAGGGGGCTCCCTGGAAACACCATATATTTT. Translation: CASSYRGLPGNTIYF. The gene calls are TRBV27 and TRBJ1-3; TRBD1 agrees at 9 bases. The CDR3 extends over 15 amino acids. Unmatched junction bases numbered 5, after V lost 6 bases and J lost 2 bases. Germline assignment: CDR1 MNHEY and CDR2 SMNVEV (reference sequence).

The CDR3 sequence is CASSSRTSGGRETQYF. CDR3 DNA: TGTGCCAGCAGCTCAAGGACTAGCGGGGGGCGGGAGACCCAGTACTTC. This chain uses TRBV7-2 with TRBJ2-5; 14 bases line up with TRBD2. The CDR3 sequence is 16 residues long. V gave up 4 bases and J gave up 5 bases; unmatched junction bases: 6. Per germline, CDR1 SGHTA and CDR2 FQGNSA.

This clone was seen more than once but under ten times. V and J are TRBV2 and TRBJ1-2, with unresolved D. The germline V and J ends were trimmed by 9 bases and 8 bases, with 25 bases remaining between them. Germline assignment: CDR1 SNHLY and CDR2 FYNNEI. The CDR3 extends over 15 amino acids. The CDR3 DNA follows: TGTGCCAGGCGGGAAGGAGACTACACGCCGTTGGGCTACACCTTC. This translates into CARREGDYTPLGYTF.

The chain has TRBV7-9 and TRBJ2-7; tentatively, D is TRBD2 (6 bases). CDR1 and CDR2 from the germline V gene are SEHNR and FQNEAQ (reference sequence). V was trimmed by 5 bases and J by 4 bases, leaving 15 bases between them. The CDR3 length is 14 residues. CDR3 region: CASSPGTFPYEQYV. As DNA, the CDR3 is TGTGCCAGCAGCCCCGGGACTTTCCCTTACGAGCAGTACGTC.

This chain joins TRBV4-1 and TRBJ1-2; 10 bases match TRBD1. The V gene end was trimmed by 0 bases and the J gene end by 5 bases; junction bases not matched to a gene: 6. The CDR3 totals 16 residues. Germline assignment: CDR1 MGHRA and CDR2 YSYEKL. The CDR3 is CASSQDQGTGAYGYTF. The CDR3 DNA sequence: TGCGCCAGCAGCCAAGATCAAGGGACAGGGGCGTATGGCTACACCTTC.